These 14 T cell receptor beta chains share one sample of origin, sequenced in a study of T cell responses to AZD1222 COVID-19 vaccine. Profiling relied on immunoSEQ multiplex PCR, and the TCRdb table lists in-frame clones only, not all of them. The data show more than 60,000 clones, approximately 80% seen once. The specimen was peripheral blood, collected on day 0 of AZD1222 vaccination. Receptors originate from an adult in good health.

CDR3 DNA sequence: TGTGCCAGCAATCAGCAAGAGGGACTAGCCTTGGTCGGCGAGCAGTTCTTC. Translation gives CASNQQEGLALVGEQFF. V gene TRBV2 combines with J gene TRBJ2-1, with 9 bases matching TRBD2. The germline V gene encodes CDR1 SNHLY and CDR2 FYNNEI. The CDR3 is 17 amino acids. Trimming removed 7 bases from V and 10 bases from J; junction bases left unmatched: 20.

The rearrangement joins TRBV7-9 to TRBJ2-3, with 8 bases lining up with TRBD2. Trimming took 3 bases from V and 2 from J; bases not matched to a gene: 10. The CDR3 consists of 17 residues. Germline lookup yields CDR1 SEHNR and CDR2 FQNEAQ (reference sequence). CDR3 in amino acids: CASSFLAGGFHTDTQYF. The DNA for the CDR3 is TGTGCCAGCAGCTTTTTGGCGGGAGGATTCCACACAGATACGCAGTATTTT.

This clone showed up just once. The V gene is TRBV27, the J gene TRBJ1-6, with D perhaps TRBD1 (5 bases). The CDR3 contains 18 residues. CDR1 is MNHEY, CDR2 SMNVEV, per germline (reference sequence). The V gene lost 7 bases and the J gene lost 7 bases, with 26 bases spanning the gap. The CDR3 sequence is CASKSRGTGELGNSPLHF. CDR3 nucleotide sequence: TGTGCCAGCAAGTCGAGGGGCACAGGTGAACTCGGAAATTCACCCCTCCACTTT.

V is TRBV7-2 and J is TRBJ1-6, with D possibly matching TRBD1 (6 bases). This CDR3 is 14 amino acids long. V shed 2 bases and J shed 9 bases, with 11 bases lying between them. Germline-derived CDR1 and CDR2 are SGHTA and FQGNSA. The CDR3 is CASSLNSGASPLHF. DNA for the CDR3: TGTGCCAGCAGCTTAAATTCGGGGGCTTCACCCCTCCACTTT.

V is TRBV5-1 and J is TRBJ1-1; TRBD1 matches 7 bases. The CDR3 covers 14 residues. Looked up from germline, CDR1 is SGHRS and CDR2 is YFSETQ. With V trimmed by 4 bases and J by 2 bases, 5 bases remained unmatched. Here the CDR3 reads CASSEQGYNTEAFF. The CDR3 DNA is TGCGCCAGCAGCGAACAGGGGTACAACACTGAAGCTTTCTTT.

This clone was found many times. The V gene is TRBV2, the J gene TRBJ2-4, with 10 bases lining up with TRBD2. The CDR3 spans 17 residues. CDR1 is SNHLY, CDR2 FYNNEI, per germline. With 7 bases clipped from V and 3 bases from J, the junction kept 12 bases outside the gene matches. The CDR3 loop reads CASTSGLAVSGKNIQYF. The CDR3 coding sequence is TGTGCCAGCACCTCCGGACTAGCGGTTAGCGGCAAAAACATTCAGTACTTC.

The J gene is TRBJ2-5, the V gene TRBV9; TRBD1 matches 9 bases. V shed 0 bases and J 2 bases; nucleotides not matched to a gene: 2. This CDR3 has 15 residues. The germline CDR1 and CDR2 sequences are SGDLS and YYNGEE. The CDR3 nucleotides read TGTGCCAGCAGCGTAGGGACAGGGGAACAAGAGACCCAGTACTTC. It is translated as CASSVGTGEQETQYF.

This chain uses TRBV21-1 with TRBJ2-7; the table names TRBD2, a call not compared with the DNA. TRBV21-1 is assigned pseudogene status. The CDR3 extends over 16 amino acids. CDR3 bases: TGTGCCAGCAGCAAAGGTTGGGTCGGGGTCCCCTACGAGCAGTACGTC. Translation: CASSKGWVGVPYEQYV.

Only a few counts were recorded for this clone. The chain couples TRBV5-8 to TRBJ1-1; D unclear. The CDR3 extends over 15 amino acids. Germline V lookup: CDR1 SGHTS, CDR2 YDEGEE. With 0 bases removed from V and 0 bases from J, the gap between germline ends came to 9 bases. CDR3 sequence reads: CASSLGGSVNTEAFF. The CDR3 coding sequence is TGTGCCAGCAGCTTGGGTGGTTCAGTGAACACTGAAGCTTTCTTT.

The chain links TRBV3-1 (or the pseudogene TRBV3-2) to TRBJ2-2; D gene unclear. CDR3 size: 14 residues. Germline CDR1 reads LGHDT; CDR2 reads YNNKEL (reference sequence). With 4 bases removed from V and 7 bases from J, the gap between germline ends came to 13 bases. CDR3 nucleotides: TGTGCCAGCAGCCCTTTCTTTACGGGCGGGGAGCTGTTTTTT. Its protein product is CASSPFFTGGELFF.

The chain carries TRBV4-2 and TRBJ2-5, with D perhaps matching TRBD1 or TRBD2 (6 bases each). From germline, CDR1 is LGHNA and CDR2 YNFKEQ. The CDR3 runs to 16 residues. Trimming cost V 1 base and J 5 bases, with 17 bases left between them. This CDR3 is CASSQVQTGGGETQYF. The DNA for the CDR3 is TGTGCCAGCAGCCAAGTCCAGACTGGAGGGGGTGAGACCCAGTACTTC.

V is TRBV4-2 and J is TRBJ1-2, with TRBD1 matching 8 bases. There are 15 residues in the CDR3. J lost 1 base, V lost 4 bases, and 5 bases had no gene match. CDR1 LGHNA and CDR2 YNFKEQ come from the germline V gene. CDR3 sequence reads: CASSLGQGGNYGYTF. CDR3 coding DNA: TGTGCCAGCAGCCTCGGACAGGGAGGTAACTATGGCTACACCTTC.

The chain recombines TRBV9 with TRBJ2-1; D gene ambiguous. V lost 0 bases and J 8 bases, leaving 6 bases between the germline ends. The CDR3 has 12 amino acids. Germline assignment: CDR1 SGDLS and CDR2 YYNGEE. The CDR3 DNA is TGTGCCAGCAGCGTAGGTCTGGATGAGCAGTTCTTC. Its translation is CASSVGLDEQFF.

The rearrangement joins TRBV7-3 to TRBJ2-1, with D possibly matching TRBD1 (6 bases). Trimming took off 5 bases at V and 6 bases at J, with 14 bases between the two ends. Germline V gene data show CDR1 as SGHTA and CDR2 as FQGTGA. The CDR3 spans 14 residues. CDR3 in amino acids: CASSGGQGTNEQFF. CDR3 coding DNA: TGTGCCAGCAGCGGCGGGCAGGGGACCAATGAGCAGTTCTTC. The variable domain in full, with the rest retrieved from reference TRBV7-3 and TRBJ2-1, is GAGVSQTPSNKVTEKGKYVELRCDPISGHTALYWYRQSLGQGPEFLIYFQGTGAADDSGLPNDRFFAVRPEGSVSTLKIQRTERGDSAVYLCASSGGQGTNEQFFGPGTRLTVL.